This section outlines one T cell receptor (beta chain) sequence together with its context. The CDR3 spans 16 residues. Trimming took 5 bases from V and 2 from J; bases not matched to a gene: 11. CDR1 is MNHNY and CDR2 is SVGAGI in the germline V gene (reference sequence). TCRdb reprocessed the PCR reads with MiXCR, giving one entry per CDR3 protein. This repertoire shows approximately 12,000 distinct CDR3 sequences, less than 55% found once; its top ten account for approximately 46%. These data belong to a study of tumor-infiltrating lymphocytes in oesophageal squamous cell carcinoma. Sequenced input: esophageal tumor tissue. This sequence originates from a female donor with esophageal squamous cell carcinoma. The chain couples TRBV6-6 to TRBJ1-2; 7 nucleotides match TRBD1. CDR3 bases: TGTGCCAGCAGTGACTGGGGGCCGACAGGGAACTATGGCTACACCTTC. This gives the protein CASSDWGPTGNYGYTF.